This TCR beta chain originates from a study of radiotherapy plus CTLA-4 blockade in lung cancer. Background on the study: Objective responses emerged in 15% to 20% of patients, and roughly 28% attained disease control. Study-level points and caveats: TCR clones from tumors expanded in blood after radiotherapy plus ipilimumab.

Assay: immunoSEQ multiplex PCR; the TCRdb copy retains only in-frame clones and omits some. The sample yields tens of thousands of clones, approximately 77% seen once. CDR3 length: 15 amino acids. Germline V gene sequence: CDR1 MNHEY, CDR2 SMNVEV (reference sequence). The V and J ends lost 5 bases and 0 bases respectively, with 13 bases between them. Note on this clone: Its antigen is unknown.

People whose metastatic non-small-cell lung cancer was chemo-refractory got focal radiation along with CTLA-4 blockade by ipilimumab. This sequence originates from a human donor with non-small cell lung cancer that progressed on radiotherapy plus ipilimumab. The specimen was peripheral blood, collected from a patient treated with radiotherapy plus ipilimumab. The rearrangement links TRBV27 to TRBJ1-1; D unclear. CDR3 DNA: TGTGCCAGCAGTACCCGGGAGCTAATGAACACTGAAGCTTTCTTT. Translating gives CASSTRELMNTEAFF.